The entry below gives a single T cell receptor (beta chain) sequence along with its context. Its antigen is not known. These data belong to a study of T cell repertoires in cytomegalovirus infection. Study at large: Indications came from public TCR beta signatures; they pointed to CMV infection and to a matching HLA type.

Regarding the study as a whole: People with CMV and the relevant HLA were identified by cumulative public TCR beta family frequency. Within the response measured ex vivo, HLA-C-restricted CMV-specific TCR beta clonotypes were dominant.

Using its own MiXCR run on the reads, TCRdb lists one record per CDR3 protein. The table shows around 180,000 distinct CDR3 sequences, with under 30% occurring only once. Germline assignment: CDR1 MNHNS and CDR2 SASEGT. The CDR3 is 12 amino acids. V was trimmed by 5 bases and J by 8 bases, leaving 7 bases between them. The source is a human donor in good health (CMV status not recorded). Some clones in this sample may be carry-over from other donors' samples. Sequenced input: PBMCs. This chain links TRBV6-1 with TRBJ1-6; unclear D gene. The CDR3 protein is CASSQPDSPLHF. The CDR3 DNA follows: TGTGCCAGCAGTCAACCAGATTCACCCCTCCACTTT.